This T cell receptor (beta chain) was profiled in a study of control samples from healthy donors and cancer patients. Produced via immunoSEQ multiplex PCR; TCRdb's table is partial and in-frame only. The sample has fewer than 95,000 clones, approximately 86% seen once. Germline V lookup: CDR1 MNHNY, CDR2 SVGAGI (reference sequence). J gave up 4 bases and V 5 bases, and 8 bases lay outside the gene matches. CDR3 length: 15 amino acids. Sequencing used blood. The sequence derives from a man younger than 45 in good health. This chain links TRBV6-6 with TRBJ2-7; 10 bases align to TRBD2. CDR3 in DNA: TGTGCCAGCAGTGAGCCCGGACTAGCGGAGTACGAGCAGTACTTC. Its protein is CASSEPGLAEYEQYF.